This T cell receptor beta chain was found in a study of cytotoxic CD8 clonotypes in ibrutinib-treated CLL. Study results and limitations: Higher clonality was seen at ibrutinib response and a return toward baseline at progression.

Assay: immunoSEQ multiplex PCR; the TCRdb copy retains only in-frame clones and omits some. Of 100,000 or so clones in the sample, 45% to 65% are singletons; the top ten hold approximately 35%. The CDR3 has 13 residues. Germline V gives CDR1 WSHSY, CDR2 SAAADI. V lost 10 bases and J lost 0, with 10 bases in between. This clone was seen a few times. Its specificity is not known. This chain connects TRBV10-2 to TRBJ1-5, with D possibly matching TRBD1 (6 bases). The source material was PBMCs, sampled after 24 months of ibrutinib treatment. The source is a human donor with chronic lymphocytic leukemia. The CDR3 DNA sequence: TGCGCCACCCGAGGGGGTAGCAATCAGCCCCAGCATTTT. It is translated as CATRGGSNQPQHF.